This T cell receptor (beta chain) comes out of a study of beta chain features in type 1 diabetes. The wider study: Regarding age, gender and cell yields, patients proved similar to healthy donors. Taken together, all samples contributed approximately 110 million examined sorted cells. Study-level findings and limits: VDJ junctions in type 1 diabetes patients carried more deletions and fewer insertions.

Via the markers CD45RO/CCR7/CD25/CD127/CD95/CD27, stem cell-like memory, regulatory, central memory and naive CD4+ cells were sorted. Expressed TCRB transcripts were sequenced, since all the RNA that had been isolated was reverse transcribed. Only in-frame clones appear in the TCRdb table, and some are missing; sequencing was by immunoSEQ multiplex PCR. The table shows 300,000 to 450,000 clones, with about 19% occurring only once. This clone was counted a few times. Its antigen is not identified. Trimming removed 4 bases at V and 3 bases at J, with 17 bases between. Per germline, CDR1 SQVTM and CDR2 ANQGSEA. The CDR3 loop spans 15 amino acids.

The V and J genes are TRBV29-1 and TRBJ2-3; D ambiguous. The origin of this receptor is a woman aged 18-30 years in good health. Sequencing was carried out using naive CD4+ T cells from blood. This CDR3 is CSVAIGTGGTDTQYF. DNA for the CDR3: TGCAGCGTTGCGATAGGCACGGGTGGGACAGATACGCAGTATTTT.